The present T cell receptor (beta chain) was sequenced within a study of cytomegalovirus exposure and HLA in healthy donors. About the study: Researchers found that approximately 77% of some 400 genotyped donors fell within the Caucasian-associated ancestry cluster.

In this sample, this clone turned up a few times. Its antigen remains unidentified. Study-wide points: TCR beta V- and J-gene trimming, according to a later analysis, was linked to a missense DCLRE1C variant. CMV serostatus was the sole immune exposure information available.

Researchers ran the PCR with 60 Vbeta and 13 Jbeta primers. Libraries were prepared by immunoSEQ multiplex PCR; TCRdb keeps only in-frame clonotypes and omits some of them. This table has 150,000 to 200,000 clones, roughly 79% appearing once. This CDR3 comprises 11 residues. Germline V gene sequence: CDR1 WNHNN, CDR2 SYGVQD (reference sequence). Trimming shortened V by 8 bases and J by 10 bases, and 14 bases separated the two germline ends. The material sequenced was PBMCs. The clonotype originates from a man aged 25-40 years in good health and CMV-seronegative. V gene TRBV10-1 combines with J gene TRBJ1-1; D is unclear. The CDR3 region is CASRNMGRAFF. CDR3 sequence (DNA): TGCGCCAGCCGCAACATGGGGAGAGCTTTCTTT.